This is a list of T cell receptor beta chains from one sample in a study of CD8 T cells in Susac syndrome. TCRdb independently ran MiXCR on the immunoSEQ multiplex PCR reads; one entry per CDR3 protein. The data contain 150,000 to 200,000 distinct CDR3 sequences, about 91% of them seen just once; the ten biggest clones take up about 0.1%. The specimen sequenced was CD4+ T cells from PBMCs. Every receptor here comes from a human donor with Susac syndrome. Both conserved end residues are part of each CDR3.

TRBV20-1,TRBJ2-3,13,CSEDRKPTDTQYF
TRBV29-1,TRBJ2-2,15,CSVGGDRGPAGELFF
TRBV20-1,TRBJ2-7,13,CSARLAISYEQYF
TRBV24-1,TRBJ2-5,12,CATSDSGETQYF
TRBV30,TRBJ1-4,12,CACWGLTQKLFF
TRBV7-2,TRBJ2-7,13,CASSSTGVYEQYF
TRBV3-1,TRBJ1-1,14,CASSLSGWGLSAFF
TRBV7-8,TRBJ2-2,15,CASSFAGGVAGELFF
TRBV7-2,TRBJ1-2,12,CASSLGQGGYTF
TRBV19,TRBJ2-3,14,CASSMGLAGDTQYF
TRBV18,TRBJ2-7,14,CASSPEDSYYEQYF
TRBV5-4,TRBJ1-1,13,CASSYDRVTEAFF
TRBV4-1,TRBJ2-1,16,CASSQGRLAGGGEQFF
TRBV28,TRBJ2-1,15,CASNIRQGAADEQFF
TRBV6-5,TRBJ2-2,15,CASSPSGRATGELFF
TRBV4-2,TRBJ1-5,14,CASSLKGNNQPQHF
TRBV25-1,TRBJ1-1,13,CASSTQLSYRVFF
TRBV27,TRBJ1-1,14,CASILQGRNTEAFF
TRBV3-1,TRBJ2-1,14,CASSQSSGGNEQFF
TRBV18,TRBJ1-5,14,CASSQTDSNQPQHF
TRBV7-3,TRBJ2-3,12,CASSNYGDTQYF
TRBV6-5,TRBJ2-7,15,CASSYQSGETYEQYF
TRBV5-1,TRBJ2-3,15,CASSVIGGTTDTQYF
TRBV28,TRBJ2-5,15,CASSSGQGIQETQYF
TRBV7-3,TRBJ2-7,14,CASSLDIGSYEQYF
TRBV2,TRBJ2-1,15,CASSPGRRTYNEQFF
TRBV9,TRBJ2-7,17,CASSVGVGDLKTYEQYF
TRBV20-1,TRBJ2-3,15,CSARIWRGDTDTQYF
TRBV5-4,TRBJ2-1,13,CASSLRFQNEQFF
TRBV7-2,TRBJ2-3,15,CASSSTGTSTDTQYF
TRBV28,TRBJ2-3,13,CASMGQVTDTQYF
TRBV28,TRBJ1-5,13,CASIRQANQPQHF
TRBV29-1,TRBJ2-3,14,CSAGTLAITDTQYF
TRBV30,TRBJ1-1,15,CAWSVVQIMNTEAFF
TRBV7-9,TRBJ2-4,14,CASSLAGVGNIQYF
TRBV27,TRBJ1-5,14,CASSLGQGDQPQHF
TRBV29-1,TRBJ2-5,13,CSVDQGAGETQYF
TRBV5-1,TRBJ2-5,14,CASSFPLAQETQYF
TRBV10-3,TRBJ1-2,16,CAISSPGTGAPYGYTF
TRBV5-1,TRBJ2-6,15,CATGQTGSGANVLTF
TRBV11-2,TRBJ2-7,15,CASSVVGLDHHEQYF
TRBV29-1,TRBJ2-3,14,CSVGARDYTDTQYF
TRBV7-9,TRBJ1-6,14,CASSFTGVNSPLHF
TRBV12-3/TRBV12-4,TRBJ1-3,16,CASSLATEWRGNTIYF
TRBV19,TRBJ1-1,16,CASTRLKGMGNTEAFF
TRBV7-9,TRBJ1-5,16,CASSNITGIGNQPQHF
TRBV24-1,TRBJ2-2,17,CATSDRVAGVLSGELFF
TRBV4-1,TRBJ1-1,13,CASSQYRDTEAFF
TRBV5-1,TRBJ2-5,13,CASSSQSGETQYF
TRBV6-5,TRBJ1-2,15,CASSYSRLGTAGYTF